These T cell receptor beta chains were read from a single sample in a study of blood T cell repertoires in COVID-19. Data came from immunoSEQ multiplex PCR; TCRdb stores just in-frame clones and leaves some out. The sample holds over 45,000 clones; 80% are singletons and the top ten take roughly 6.9%. The specimen was peripheral blood. The source is a man in his sixties with acute or convalescent COVID-19. The CDR3 runs from the conserved cysteine through the conserved F or W. Fields, in order: clone size, V gene, D gene, J gene, CDR3 DNA, CDR3 protein. The D gene is left open where the match is weak. Size is omitted from some rows. Given values are once, few, many or a class for expanded clones.

clone size: -
V gene: TRBV27
D gene: TRBD1
J gene: TRBJ2-1
CDR3 DNA: TGTGCCAGCAGTTTATCGTCCGGGACAGGGAGGAAAAGGAATGAGCAGTTCTTC
CDR3 protein: CASSLSSGTGRKRNEQFF

clone size: -
V gene: TRBV12-3/TRBV12-4
D gene: -
J gene: TRBJ2-3
CDR3 DNA: TGTGCCAGCAGTTTAGGGTGGGCAAATACGCAGTATTTT
CDR3 protein: CASSLGWANTQYF

clone size: -
V gene: TRBV13
D gene: -
J gene: TRBJ1-6
CDR3 DNA: TGTGCCAGCAGCTTACAAAAGGGGACCTATAATTCACCCCTCCACTTT
CDR3 protein: CASSLQKGTYNSPLHF

clone size: few
V gene: TRBV5-1
D gene: -
J gene: TRBJ1-2
CDR3 DNA: TGCGCCAGCAGCGCAGGACAGCCTTATGGCTACACCTTC
CDR3 protein: CASSAGQPYGYTF

clone size: -
V gene: TRBV5-1
D gene: -
J gene: TRBJ2-2
CDR3 DNA: TGCGCCAGCAGCTTGTTGGTAGCGGCGAACACCGGGGAGCTGTTTTTT
CDR3 protein: CASSLLVAANTGELFF

clone size: -
V gene: TRBV3-1/TRBV3-2
D gene: -
J gene: TRBJ2-7
CDR3 DNA: TGTGCCAGCAGCCCAGAGACTGTATCCTACGAGCAGTACTTC
CDR3 protein: CASSPETVSYEQYF

clone size: -
V gene: TRBV11-2
D gene: TRBD2
J gene: TRBJ2-5
CDR3 DNA: TGTGCCAGCAGCCGACTAGCGGGGGGCCAAGAGACCCAGTACTTC
CDR3 protein: CASSRLAGGQETQYF

clone size: once
V gene: TRBV5-1
D gene: -
J gene: TRBJ1-1
CDR3 DNA: TGCGCCAGCAGCTTGGAGGGGCGCCCCGCTGAAGCTTTCTTT
CDR3 protein: CASSLEGRPAEAFF

clone size: -
V gene: TRBV7-8
D gene: -
J gene: TRBJ1-1
CDR3 DNA: TGTGCCAGCAGCCCTAATCCTTGGACAGTTAACACTGAAGCTTTCTTT
CDR3 protein: CASSPNPWTVNTEAFF

clone size: -
V gene: TRBV9
D gene: TRBD2
J gene: TRBJ2-3
CDR3 DNA: TGTGCCAGCAGCGTAGCTCCGAGCGGGGGGACCGGGGCAGATACGCAGTATTTT
CDR3 protein: CASSVAPSGGTGADTQYF

clone size: -
V gene: TRBV7-8
D gene: TRBD1
J gene: TRBJ1-2
CDR3 DNA: TGTGCCAGCAGCCCCACTTCGACAGGGGGCTGGGATGGCTACACCTTC
CDR3 protein: CASSPTSTGGWDGYTF

clone size: -
V gene: TRBV3-1/TRBV3-2
D gene: -
J gene: TRBJ2-1
CDR3 DNA: TGTGCCAGCAGCCAAGATAGTGGAGGAAAATTCTTC
CDR3 protein: CASSQDSGGKFF

clone size: -
V gene: TRBV2
D gene: TRBD1
J gene: TRBJ1-3
CDR3 DNA: TGTGCCAGCAGTGAAGCGGGGACAGCCTACTCTGGAAACACCATATATTTT
CDR3 protein: CASSEAGTAYSGNTIYF

clone size: once
V gene: TRBV10-3
D gene: -
J gene: TRBJ1-1
CDR3 DNA: TGTGCCATCAGTAGCCAGGCCAACACTGAAGCTTTCTTT
CDR3 protein: CAISSQANTEAFF

clone size: once
V gene: TRBV3-1/TRBV3-2
D gene: TRBD2
J gene: TRBJ2-5
CDR3 DNA: TGTGCCAGCAGCCAAGATGGGACTAGCGGGGGGGCAGAGACCCAGTACTTC
CDR3 protein: CASSQDGTSGGAETQYF

clone size: -
V gene: TRBV6-5
D gene: -
J gene: TRBJ2-5
CDR3 DNA: TGTGCCAGCCGACAGGCCGAGGAGACCCAGTACTTC
CDR3 protein: CASRQAEETQYF

clone size: -
V gene: TRBV7-2
D gene: -
J gene: TRBJ1-2
CDR3 DNA: TGTGCCAGCAGACCGACAGGCCTCTATGGCTACACCTTC
CDR3 protein: CASRPTGLYGYTF

clone size: -
V gene: TRBV6-5
D gene: TRBD1
J gene: TRBJ1-2
CDR3 DNA: TGTGCCAGCAGCCAAGGACAGGGGGCCGCTGGCTACACCTTC
CDR3 protein: CASSQGQGAAGYTF

clone size: -
V gene: TRBV14
D gene: TRBD1
J gene: TRBJ1-1
CDR3 DNA: TGTGCCAGCAGCCTGACAGGGGGAGACGGTGAAGCTTTCTTT
CDR3 protein: CASSLTGGDGEAFF

clone size: -
V gene: TRBV2
D gene: TRBD1
J gene: TRBJ2-5
CDR3 DNA: TGTGCCAGTAATGGCCCTACAGGGGTGGGGACCCAGTACTTC
CDR3 protein: CASNGPTGVGTQYF

clone size: -
V gene: TRBV5-5
D gene: TRBD1
J gene: TRBJ1-1
CDR3 DNA: TGTGCCAGCAGCGCCGAGACAGGGGTGTACACTGAAGCTTTCTTT
CDR3 protein: CASSAETGVYTEAFF

clone size: -
V gene: TRBV5-4
D gene: -
J gene: TRBJ2-1
CDR3 DNA: TGTGCCAGCAGCAGGCAGGATGAGCAGTTCTTC
CDR3 protein: CASSRQDEQFF

clone size: -
V gene: TRBV3-1/TRBV3-2
D gene: -
J gene: TRBJ2-2
CDR3 DNA: TGTGCCAGCAGCCAAGACGGGGGCGGGGGCAGAGGCGGGGAGCTGTTTTTT
CDR3 protein: CASSQDGGGGRGGELFF